This passage covers 26 T cell receptor beta chains from one sample sequenced in a study of T-cell memory formation after mild COVID-19. TCRdb used MiXCR to reprocess the 5' RACE reads, holding one entry per CDR3 protein. Of 250,000 to 350,000 distinct CDR3 sequences detected, about a sixth appear once; the ten largest clones hold approximately 23%. The specimen sequenced was PBMCs or a T cell subset sorted from them (not recorded which). The source of these receptors is a man aged 18 to 30 who had mild COVID-19 (a few samples of this study predate the infection). Cell type and time point are not known.

This clonotype was recorded a few times. The rearrangement joins TRBV19 to TRBJ2-7; no reliable D call. The CDR3 runs to 13 residues. Looked up from germline, CDR1 is LNHDA and CDR2 is SQIVND (reference sequence). V lost 5 bases and J lost 1, with 9 bases in between. CDR3 in amino acids: CASSSTASYEQYF. CDR3 coding DNA: TGTGCCAGTAGTTCGACGGCGTCCTACGAGCAGTACTTC.

This clonotype appeared many times. The chain joins TRBV9 to TRBJ2-5, with a tentative D call TRBD2 (6 bases). The V and J ends lost 0 bases and 5 bases respectively, with 8 bases between them. CDR3 length: 13 residues. Germline values: CDR1 SGDLS, CDR2 YYNGEE. CDR3 amino acids: CASSVGGGETQYF. As DNA, the CDR3 is TGTGCCAGCAGCGTAGGAGGAGGGGAGACCCAGTACTTC.

V usage is TRBV19 and J usage is TRBJ2-2; D not resolved. Looked up from germline, CDR1 is LNHDA and CDR2 is SQIVND (reference sequence). The CDR3 length is 11 residues. Deletions cut 7 bases from V and 1 base from J, with 1 base between. The CDR3 nucleotides read TGTGCCAGTAAGAACACCGGGGAGCTGTTTTTT. It is translated as CASKNTGELFF.

This clonotype occurred a few times. This chain connects TRBV7-8 to TRBJ2-5; D ambiguous. Germline V gene lookup returns CDR1 SGHVS and CDR2 FQNEAQ. The CDR3 runs to 14 residues. V lost 5 bases and J lost 1, with 11 bases in between. As DNA, the CDR3 is TGTGCCAGCAGCCCGCTCTGGGTCCAAGAGACCCAGTACTTC. Its protein is CASSPLWVQETQYF. The variable domain in full, completed from reference TRBV7-8 and TRBJ2-5, reads GAGVSQSPRYKVAKRGQDVALRCDPISGHVSLFWYQQALGQGPEFLTYFQNEAQLDKSGLPSDRFFAERPEGSVSTLKIQRTQQEDSAVYLCASSPLWVQETQYFGPGTRLLVL.

This clonotype was detected a few times. The chain recombines TRBV11-2 with TRBJ2-3; 8 bases match TRBD1. The CDR3 consists of 15 residues. The V segment lost 3 bases and the J segment 7 bases; nucleotides outside the gene matches: 9. Germline-derived CDR1 and CDR2 are SGHAT and FQNNGV. The CDR3 loop reads CASSFRGRVVYTQYF. The CDR3 nucleotides are TGTGCCAGCAGCTTCAGGGGGCGTGTGGTATATACGCAGTATTTT. Full variable domain (remainder filled in from reference TRBV11-2 and TRBJ2-3): EAGVAQSPRYKIIEKRQSVAFWCNPISGHATLYWYQQILGQGPKLLIQFQNNGVVDDSQLPKDRFSAERLKGVDSTLKIQPAKLEDSAVYLCASSFRGRVVYTQYFGPGTRLTVL.

The chain is built from TRBV7-9 and TRBJ2-5, with TRBD1 as a possible D gene (6 bases). The CDR3 sequence is 16 residues long. Trimming removed 6 bases at V and 2 bases at J, with 19 bases between. Per the germline V gene, CDR1 is SEHNR and CDR2 is FQNEAQ (reference sequence). The CDR3: CASSRPASGQQETQYF. CDR3 coding DNA: TGTGCCAGCAGTCGGCCGGCGTCGGGACAACAAGAGACCCAGTACTTC.

This clonotype has more than one count but fewer than ten. The V and J genes are TRBV29-1 and TRBJ1-1; 7 bases agree with TRBD1. Trimming took 6 bases from V and 0 from J; bases not matched to a gene: 1. CDR3 length: 12 residues. CDR1 and CDR2 (germline): SQVTM, ANQGSEA. CDR3 in DNA: TGCAGCGTCGGACAGGTGAACACTGAAGCTTTCTTT. Protein product: CSVGQVNTEAFF.

This clonotype was recorded many times. The rearrangement links TRBV7-2 to TRBJ2-5; 11 bases line up with TRBD1. CDR3 length: 16 amino acids. Germline V gene sequence: CDR1 SGHTA, CDR2 FQGNSA. V shed 5 bases and J 5 bases; nucleotides not matched to a gene: 10. The CDR3 sequence: CASSNRTGGLVETQYF. In DNA form, the CDR3 reads TGTGCCAGCAGCAATCGGACAGGGGGCCTTGTGGAGACCCAGTACTTC.

The chain has TRBV4-1 and TRBJ1-2; D not resolved. V was pared by 1 base and J by 4 bases, with 13 bases between. The CDR3 spans 15 residues. Germline V gene lookup returns CDR1 MGHRA and CDR2 YSYEKL. Written as DNA, the CDR3 is TGCGCCAGCAGCCAAGTTGCCGCCAGCCTCTATGGCTACACCTTC. Protein: CASSQVAASLYGYTF.

The chain is built from TRBV20-1 and TRBJ1-4; D is perhaps TRBD1 (5 bases). The CDR3 is made up of 14 amino acids. Between the trimmed V and J ends, which lost 6 bases and 7 bases, there was a span of 18 bases. The V gene's germline CDR1 is DFQATT and CDR2 SNEGSKA (reference sequence). The CDR3: CSAPNPRGSEKLFF. CDR3 sequence (DNA): TGCAGTGCCCCTAATCCGAGGGGCAGTGAAAAACTGTTTTTT.

The chain links TRBV6-2 or TRBV6-3 to TRBJ2-2; D perhaps matches TRBD1 (5 bases). Germline-derived CDR1 and CDR2 are MNHEY and SVGEGT. Trimming took 2 bases from V and 3 from J, leaving 10 bases between them. This CDR3 has 15 residues. The CDR3: CASSYRQGYTGELFF. Written as DNA, the CDR3 is TGTGCCAGCAGTTACAGGCAGGGTTACACCGGGGAGCTGTTTTTT.

The chain combines TRBV15 with TRBJ1-1; D gene uncertain. Between the trimmed V and J ends, which lost 0 bases and 6 bases, there was a span of 8 bases. The CDR3 has 13 residues. Germline lookup yields CDR1 LNHNV and CDR2 YYDKDF (reference sequence). The CDR3 nucleotides are TGTGCCACCAGCAGAGATCCCTCGCCTGAAGCTTTCTTT. Protein: CATSRDPSPEAFF.

This clonotype appeared a few times. The J gene is TRBJ1-4, the V gene TRBV5-1, with a weak D call TRBD1 (5 bases). CDR1 and CDR2 (germline): SGHRS, YFSETQ. The CDR3 extends over 13 amino acids. Trimming took off 8 bases at V and 4 bases at J, with 12 bases between the two ends. CDR3 residues: CASCRGDNEKLFF. The CDR3 coding sequence is TGCGCCAGTTGCCGGGGCGATAATGAAAAACTGTTTTTT.

The rearrangement links TRBV7-6 to TRBJ2-5; 8 bases fit TRBD1. Per germline, CDR1 SGHVS and CDR2 FNYEAQ. V trimming: 3 bases; J trimming: 5 bases; junction bases outside the gene matches: 5. This CDR3 has 14 residues. This CDR3 reads CASSLQGAWETQYF. The CDR3 DNA is TGTGCCAGCAGCTTGCAGGGGGCGTGGGAGACCCAGTACTTC.

This clonotype was picked up a small number of times. V and J are TRBV2 and TRBJ2-1; D is possibly TRBD2 (6 bases). Germline values: CDR1 SNHLY, CDR2 FYNNEI. The CDR3 consists of 16 residues. V was shortened by 7 bases and J by 0 bases, with 16 bases between the two germline ends. For the CDR3, the DNA is TGTGCCAGCAAACTAGCTGACTGGGACTCCTACAATGAGCAGTTCTTC. Translated: CASKLADWDSYNEQFF.

This clonotype was counted a few times. V and J are TRBV5-1 and TRBJ2-3; the match to TRBD2 covers 8 bases. Losses at the gene ends were 4 bases for V and 2 bases for J; bases not matched to a gene: 3. The germline gives CDR1 SGHRS, CDR2 YFSETQ. This CDR3 contains 14 residues. CDR3 loop: CASSPAGDTDTQYF. The CDR3 DNA reads TGCGCCAGCAGCCCAGCGGGGGACACAGATACGCAGTATTTT.

Only a few counts were recorded for this clonotype. The chain employs TRBV29-1 and TRBJ2-1, with 8 bases aligning to TRBD1. CDR3 length equals 14 residues. V lost 4 bases to trimming and J lost 7 bases; unmatched junction nucleotides: 9. Per the germline V gene, CDR1 is SQVTM and CDR2 is ANQGSEA. The CDR3 is CSVVRLDRGNEQFF. CDR3 DNA: TGCAGCGTTGTAAGATTAGACAGGGGAAATGAGCAGTTCTTC.

This rearrangement joins TRBV7-9 to TRBJ1-6; TRBD1 agrees at 9 bases. The ends lost 4 bases at V and 8 bases at J; junction bases unmatched: 9. The CDR3 spans 16 residues. Germline V gene lookup returns CDR1 SEHNR and CDR2 FQNEAQ (reference sequence). CDR3: CASSSAKTGGDSPLHF. The CDR3 coding sequence is TGTGCCAGCAGCTCCGCCAAGACAGGGGGGGATTCACCCCTCCACTTT.

This clonotype occurred a few times. V gene TRBV5-5 combines with J gene TRBJ2-5; D might be TRBD1 (5 bases). The CDR3 extends over 15 amino acids. Trimming shortened V by 4 bases and J by 0 bases, and 13 bases separated the two germline ends. Germline V CDR1 and CDR2: SGHKS, YYEKEE (reference sequence). The CDR3 DNA follows: TGTGCCAGCAGCAAGAACCAGGGTCACCAAGAGACCCAGTACTTC. This codes for CASSKNQGHQETQYF.

V is TRBV24-1 and J is TRBJ2-7; TRBD1 aligns across 10 bases. The V and J ends lost 4 bases and 2 bases, in that order; junction bases with no gene match: 7. The V gene's germline CDR1 is KGHDR and CDR2 SFDVKD. The CDR3 has 16 amino acids. The CDR3 loop is CATSEPGQGITYEQYF. The CDR3 DNA reads as TGTGCCACCAGTGAGCCGGGACAGGGGATAACCTACGAGCAGTACTTC.

This clonotype turned up a few times. The chain links TRBV28 to TRBJ2-7; 8 positions agree with TRBD1. With V trimmed by 4 bases and J by 5 bases, 10 bases remained unmatched. CDR3 length: 15 amino acids. Germline values: CDR1 MDHEN, CDR2 SYDVKM. The CDR3 reads CASSSSSYRGDEQYV. CDR3 nucleotide sequence: TGTGCCAGCAGTTCATCAAGCTACAGGGGGGACGAGCAGTACGTC.

In DNA, the CDR3 is TGTGCCAGCAGCTTGGGAGGGCACACAGATACGCAGTATTTT. It is translated as CASSLGGHTDTQYF. V and J are TRBV5-5 and TRBJ2-3, with D possibly being TRBD2 (5 bases). V lost 0 bases and J lost 2, with 7 bases in between. The germline gives CDR1 SGHKS, CDR2 YYEKEE (reference sequence). The CDR3 consists of 14 residues. The variable domain in full, with the rest retrieved from reference TRBV5-5 and TRBJ2-3, is DAGVTQSPTHLIKTRGQQVTLRCSPISGHKSVSWYQQVLGQGPQFIFQYYEKEERGRGNFPDRFSARQFPNYSSELNVNALLLGDSALYLCASSLGGHTDTQYFGPGTRLTVL.

This clonotype was recorded a few times. This chain joins TRBV20-1 and TRBJ1-2, with 7 bases identical to TRBD1. The trim removed 6 bases at V and 5 bases at J, leaving 9 bases unmatched. This CDR3 spans 13 amino acids. Germline V gene lookup returns CDR1 DFQATT and CDR2 SNEGSKA (reference sequence). The CDR3 spells CSAGGAGGYGYTF. The CDR3 DNA follows: TGCAGTGCAGGGGGCGCAGGGGGATATGGCTACACCTTC.

This clonotype has at least ten counts. V and J are TRBV14 and TRBJ2-1; 8 bases agree with TRBD1. CDR1 is SGHDN, CDR2 FVKESK, per germline. There are 12 residues in the CDR3. After removal of 4 bases from V and 8 bases from J, the junction contained 1 base not matched to a gene. The CDR3 loop is CASSPDRDEQFF. The CDR3 nucleotides are TGTGCCAGCAGCCCGGACAGGGATGAGCAGTTCTTC.

The chain carries TRBV3-1 and TRBJ1-2; no definite D call. The CDR3 totals 15 residues. Trimming took off 0 bases at V and 2 bases at J, with 10 bases between the two ends. Germline V gene data show CDR1 as LGHDT and CDR2 as YNNKEL (reference sequence). The CDR3 nucleotides are TGTGCCAGCAGCCAAGATCCCGGATCAAACTATGGCTACACCTTC. It translates to CASSQDPGSNYGYTF.

The chain uses TRBV20-1 and TRBJ2-3; 10 nucleotides agree with TRBD2. CDR3 length: 13 amino acids. Trimming at V came to 6 bases and at J to 4 bases, leaving 4 bases not matched to a gene. Looked up from germline, CDR1 is DFQATT and CDR2 is SNEGSKA (reference sequence). The CDR3 DNA sequence: TGCAGTGCCAGACTAGCGGGCGCAGATACGCAGTATTTT. Residues: CSARLAGADTQYF.